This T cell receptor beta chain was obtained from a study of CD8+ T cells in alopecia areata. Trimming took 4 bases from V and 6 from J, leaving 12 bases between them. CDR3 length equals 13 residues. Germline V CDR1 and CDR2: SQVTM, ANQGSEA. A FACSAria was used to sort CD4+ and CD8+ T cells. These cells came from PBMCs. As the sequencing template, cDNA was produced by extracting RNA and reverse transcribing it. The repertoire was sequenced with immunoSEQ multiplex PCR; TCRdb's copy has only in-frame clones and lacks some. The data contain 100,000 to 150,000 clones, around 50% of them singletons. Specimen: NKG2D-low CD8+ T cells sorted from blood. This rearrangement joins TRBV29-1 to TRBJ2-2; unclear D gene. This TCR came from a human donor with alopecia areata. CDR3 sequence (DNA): TGCAGCGTTGTAGTTGGAGCGTCCGGGGAGCTGTTTTTT. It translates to CSVVVGASGELFF.